Included here is one T cell receptor beta chain sequence, with context. Its antigen is unknown. The table came from immunoSEQ multiplex PCR; TCRdb's copy has only in-frame clones and leaves some out. This table has more than 15,000 clones, approximately 82% appearing once. CDR1 is SGHRS and CDR2 is YFSETQ in the germline V gene. This CDR3 region has 14 residues. Trimming shortened V by 1 base and J by 7 bases, and 12 bases separated the two germline ends. This specimen belongs to a study of cytotoxic CD8 clonotypes in ibrutinib-treated CLL. Study results and caveats: At ibrutinib response, clonality increased, and at progression it declined back toward baseline.

This sequence joins TRBV5-1 and TRBJ2-4; D remains unclear. Here the sequenced sample was PBMCs, taken before ibrutinib treatment. The origin of this receptor is a human donor with chronic lymphocytic leukemia. The CDR3 here is CASSLQSPGNIQYF. As DNA, the CDR3 is TGCGCCAGCAGCTTGCAAAGTCCGGGTAACATTCAGTACTTC.